The 7 T cell receptor beta chains reported below all come from one sample, sequenced in a study of a mutant IDH1 vaccine in newly diagnosed glioma. Regarding time point: baseline, week 1 (first vaccination visit). The sample's treatment: pre-vaccination baseline after standard-of-care therapy. Libraries were prepared by immunoSEQ multiplex PCR; TCRdb keeps only in-frame clonotypes and omits some of them. The profile shows 50,000 or so clones, just over 85% of them singletons. The sample here was PBMCs, taken from a glioma patient treated with radiotherapy, temozolomide or both. All receptors come from a man in his forties with glioma.

J is TRBJ2-7 and V is TRBV2; D may be TRBD1 (6 bases). Trimming removed 2 bases from V and 2 bases from J, with 13 bases in between. There are 15 residues in the CDR3. The germline V gene has CDR1 SNHLY and CDR2 FYNNEI. In DNA, the CDR3 is TGTGCCAGCAGTGAATCCCAGGGGCTTACCTACGAGCAGTACTTC. This codes for CASSESQGLTYEQYF.

The CDR3 bases are TGTGCCAGCTCACCCGGAATCCAAGAGACCCAGTACTTC. Amino acids: CASSPGIQETQYF. V usage is TRBV18 and J usage is TRBJ2-5, with no clear D. Germline values: CDR1 KGHSH, CDR2 LQKENI. The V end lost 3 bases, the J end lost 1 base, and 6 bases lay between the germline ends. CDR3 length: 13 residues.

CDR3 sequence reads: CASSRNTGRLEPQHF. In DNA, the CDR3 is TGTGCCAGCAGCCGCAATACAGGGCGTTTGGAGCCCCAGCATTTT. This chain joins TRBV7-2 and TRBJ1-5; possibly TRBD1 for D (6 bases). Germline CDR1 is SGHTA and CDR2 is FQGNSA. The CDR3 runs to 15 residues. The ends were cut back, 5 bases at V and 8 bases at J, with 19 bases in the middle.

This chain connects TRBV6-5 to TRBJ1-3; the D gene is possibly TRBD1 (6 bases). Trimming took 6 bases from V and 7 from J, leaving 13 bases between them. CDR1 is MNHEY and CDR2 is SVGAGI in the germline V gene. The CDR3 runs to 13 residues. CDR3 residues: CASRALQGNTIYF. The CDR3 region has the DNA TGTGCCAGCAGGGCGCTACAGGGTAACACCATATATTTT.

The chain employs TRBV6-6 and TRBJ2-7; a possible D gene is TRBD2 (5 bases). The germline CDR1 and CDR2 sequences are MNHNY and SVGAGI (reference sequence). Between the trimmed V and J ends, which lost 2 bases and 3 bases, there was a span of 11 bases. The CDR3 has 14 residues. CDR3 bases: TGTGCCAGCAGTTACGGACGGGGAGACTACGAGCAGTACTTC. It is translated as CASSYGRGDYEQYF.

Only one count was recorded for this clone. The gene calls are TRBV11-3 and TRBJ2-2, with D uncertain. Germline assignment: CDR1 SGHNT and CDR2 YENEEA. The CDR3 is made up of 14 amino acids. V lost 1 base to trimming and J lost 5 bases, with 8 bases between them. The CDR3 loop reads CASSLVLGTGELFF. The CDR3, as DNA: TGTGCCAGCAGCTTAGTTTTGGGTACCGGGGAGCTGTTTTTT.

This sequence joins TRBV5-4 and TRBJ2-7, with 7 positions matching TRBD1. Germline CDR1 SGHNT, CDR2 YYREEE (reference sequence). After removal of 0 bases from V and 2 bases from J, the junction contained 2 bases not matched to a gene. This CDR3 region has 14 residues. The CDR3 is CASSLGGQTYEQYF. In nucleotides, the CDR3 is TGTGCCAGCAGCTTGGGGGGACAGACCTACGAGCAGTACTTC.